The 12 T cell receptor beta chains below all came from one sample that was sequenced in a study of human T cells and chemical hapten exposure. The time point denotes: patch test 1, 2 weeks after DPC sensitization. Treatment described: therapeutic diphenylcyclopropenone sensitization with weekly scalp DPC. Using its own MiXCR run on the RACE reads, TCRdb lists one record per CDR3 protein. The sample consists of around 77,000 distinct CDR3 sequences, around 9.5% of them appearing once. The sequencing here drew on whole blood, taken in connection with sensitization to the hapten diphenylcyclopropenone (DPC). The receptors here all came from a woman aged 35 to 49 with alopecia areata. Some clones in this sample may be carry-over from other donors' samples.

This clonotype was seen repeatedly, ten times or more. The chain couples TRBV11-3 to TRBJ2-2; a possible D gene is TRBD2 (6 bases). CDR1 SGHNT and CDR2 YENEEA come from the germline V gene. This CDR3 region has 18 residues. With 0 bases removed from V and 3 bases from J, the gap between germline ends came to 17 bases. CDR3 region: CASSLDQGGTLYTGELFF. CDR3 coding DNA: TGTGCCAGCAGCTTAGATCAAGGAGGGACCCTCTACACCGGGGAGCTGTTTTTT.

There are many counts of this clonotype. The genes are TRBV6-1 and TRBJ2-1; 9 bases align to TRBD1. The CDR3 sequence is 14 residues long. Trimming took 6 bases from V and 4 from J; bases not matched to a gene: 4. Germline lookup yields CDR1 MNHNS and CDR2 SASEGT. The CDR3 coding sequence is TGTGCCAGCAGCGGGACAGGGTGGTACAATGAGCAGTTCTTC. Its protein product is CASSGTGWYNEQFF.

This clonotype was recorded at least ten times. The rearrangement uses TRBV7-8 and TRBJ1-5, with D perhaps matching TRBD1 (6 bases). The ends were cut back, 7 bases at V and 7 bases at J, with 20 bases in the middle. The CDR3 runs to 15 residues. Germline V gene data show CDR1 as SGHVS and CDR2 as FQNEAQ. The CDR3 loop is CASTGAGQGGQPQHF. As DNA, the CDR3 is TGTGCCAGCACGGGGGCTGGGCAGGGAGGACAGCCCCAGCATTTT.

This clonotype was counted ten times or more. This chain links TRBV24-1 with TRBJ1-1; possibly TRBD1 for D (6 bases). The V gene lost 4 bases and the J gene lost 5 bases, with 10 bases spanning the gap. The V gene's germline CDR1 is KGHDR and CDR2 SFDVKD. This CDR3 is 13 amino acids long. CDR3 sequence reads: CATSERGGTEAFF. DNA for the CDR3: TGTGCCACCAGTGAGAGGGGGGGGACTGAAGCTTTCTTT.

The CDR3 protein is CASSLNREGRSGYTF. DNA of the CDR3: TGTGCCAGCTCACTAAACCGTGAGGGCAGGTCCGGCTACACCTTC. The V call is TRBV18, the J call TRBJ1-2; D remains ambiguous. Between the trimmed V and J ends, which lost 4 bases and 8 bases, there was a span of 20 bases. In germline, CDR1 is KGHSH, CDR2 LQKENI. The CDR3 loop spans 15 amino acids.

This clonotype was detected ten times or more. This chain links TRBV7-3 with TRBJ2-7, with 8 nucleotides matching TRBD1. V lost 4 bases and J lost 3; bases outside the gene matches: 5. Germline CDR1 is SGHTA and CDR2 is FQGTGA. The CDR3 consists of 14 residues. CDR3 region: CASSSNGQGYEQYF. The DNA of the CDR3 is TGTGCCAGCAGCTCCAATGGACAGGGCTACGAGCAGTACTTC.

This clonotype was seen many times. The V and J genes are TRBV6-1 and TRBJ2-1, with 10 bases fitting TRBD2. Germline CDR1 and CDR2: MNHNS and SASEGT. J gave up 6 bases and V 5 bases, and 4 bases lay outside the gene matches. The CDR3 loop spans 14 amino acids. CDR3 residues: CASSLAGDFNEQFF. In DNA form, the CDR3 reads TGTGCCAGCAGTCTAGCGGGGGATTTCAATGAGCAGTTCTTC.

This clonotype was picked up many times. The chain has TRBV6-5 and TRBJ1-2, with D unresolved. Germline V gene sequence: CDR1 MNHEY, CDR2 SVGAGI. CDR3 size: 13 residues. V was pared by 2 bases and J by 0 bases, with 4 bases between. In DNA form, the CDR3 reads TGTGCCAGCAGTTACAAGTCTAACTATGGCTACACCTTC. Its protein is CASSYKSNYGYTF.

This clonotype was counted between two and nine times. V is TRBV29-1 and J is TRBJ2-7, with 7 nucleotides matching TRBD1. Germline-derived CDR1 and CDR2 are SQVTM and ANQGSEA. The V segment lost 5 bases and the J segment 2 bases; nucleotides outside the gene matches: 6. The CDR3 sequence is 13 residues long. The chain's CDR3 is CSVIQGVTYEQYF. The CDR3, as DNA: TGCAGCGTTATCCAGGGGGTTACCTACGAGCAGTACTTC.

This clonotype came up many times. The chain combines TRBV7-6 with TRBJ2-1; D might be TRBD1 or TRBD2, each matching 5 bases. CDR3 length: 17 residues. Germline-derived CDR1 and CDR2 are SGHVS and FNYEAQ. With 0 bases removed from V and 2 bases from J, the gap between germline ends came to 14 bases. The CDR3 DNA reads as TGTGCCAGCAGCTTAGCGGTGGGGCGGGCCGCCTACAATGAGCAGTTCTTC. Its translation: CASSLAVGRAAYNEQFF.

The chain has TRBV7-2 and TRBJ2-5, with D possibly being TRBD1 or TRBD2 (6 bases each). V lost 1 base and J lost 4, with 13 bases in between. From germline, CDR1 is SGHTA and CDR2 FQGNSA. This CDR3 is built from 15 residues. CDR3 sequence (DNA): TGTGCCAGCAGCTTAGTACAGGGAGGTTCAGAGACCCAGTACTTC. As protein: CASSLVQGGSETQYF.

Many counts were recorded for this clonotype. The V and J genes are TRBV20-1 and TRBJ1-1, with a tentative D call TRBD1 (6 bases). V dropped 5 bases and J dropped 4 bases, with 14 bases sitting between them. Germline CDR1 DFQATT, CDR2 SNEGSKA (reference sequence). The CDR3 consists of 13 residues. This CDR3 reads CSASRTDGTEAFF. DNA for the CDR3: TGCAGTGCTTCCAGGACAGACGGCACTGAAGCTTTCTTT.